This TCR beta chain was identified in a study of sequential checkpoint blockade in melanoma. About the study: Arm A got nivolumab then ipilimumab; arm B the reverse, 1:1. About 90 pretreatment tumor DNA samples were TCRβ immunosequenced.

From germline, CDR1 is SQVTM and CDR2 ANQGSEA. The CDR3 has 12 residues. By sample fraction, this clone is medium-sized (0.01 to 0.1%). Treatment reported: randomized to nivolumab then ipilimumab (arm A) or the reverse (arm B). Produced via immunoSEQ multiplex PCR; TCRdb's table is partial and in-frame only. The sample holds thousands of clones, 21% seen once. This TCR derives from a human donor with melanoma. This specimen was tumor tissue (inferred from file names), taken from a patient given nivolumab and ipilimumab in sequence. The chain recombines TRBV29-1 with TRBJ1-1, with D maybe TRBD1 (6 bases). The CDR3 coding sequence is TGCAGTGCCAGGGACATGAACACTGAAGCTTTCTTT. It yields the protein CSARDMNTEAFF.